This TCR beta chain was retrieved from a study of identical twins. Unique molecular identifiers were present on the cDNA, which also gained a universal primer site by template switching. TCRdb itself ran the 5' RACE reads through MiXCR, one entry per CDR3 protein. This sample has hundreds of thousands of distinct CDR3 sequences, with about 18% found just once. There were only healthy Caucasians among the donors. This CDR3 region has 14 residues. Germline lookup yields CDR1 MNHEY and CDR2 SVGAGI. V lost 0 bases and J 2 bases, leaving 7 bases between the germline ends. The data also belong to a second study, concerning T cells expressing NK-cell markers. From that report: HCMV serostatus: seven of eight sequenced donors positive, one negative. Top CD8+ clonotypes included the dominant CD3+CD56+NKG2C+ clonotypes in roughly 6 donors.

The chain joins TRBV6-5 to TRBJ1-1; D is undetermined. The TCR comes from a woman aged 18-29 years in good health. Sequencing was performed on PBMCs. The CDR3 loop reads CASSYSIRNTEAFF. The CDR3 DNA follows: TGTGCCAGCAGTTACTCAATCCGCAACACTGAAGCTTTCTTT.